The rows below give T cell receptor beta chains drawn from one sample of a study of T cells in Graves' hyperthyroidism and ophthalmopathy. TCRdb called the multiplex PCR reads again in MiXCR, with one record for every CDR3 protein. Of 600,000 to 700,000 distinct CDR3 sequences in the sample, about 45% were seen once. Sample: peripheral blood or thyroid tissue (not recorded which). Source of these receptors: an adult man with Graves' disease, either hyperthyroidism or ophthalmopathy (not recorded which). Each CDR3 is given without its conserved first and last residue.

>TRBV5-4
ASSPGTGGLGGSPLH
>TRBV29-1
SVLPTGGYGYT
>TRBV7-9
ASSSSSGGEWETQY
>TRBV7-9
ASSRQGIRGGYT
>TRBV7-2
ASSTRTGGNTEAF
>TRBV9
ASSPMADTNYGYT
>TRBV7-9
ASDFRTQSTGELF
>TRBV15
ATSDRGYGYT
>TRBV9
ASSPLSGGAGTGELF
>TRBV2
ASRIAGGRGTGELF
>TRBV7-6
ASSQIWRVGISPLH
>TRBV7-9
ASAPEGGDYEQY
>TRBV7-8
ASSEWDRLTVNTEAF
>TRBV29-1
SVGTLKADYGYT
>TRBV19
ASIEDRDNTEAF
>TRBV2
ASRLGVVNTEAF
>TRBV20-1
SARLPGDSPLH
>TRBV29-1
SEYRQADGYT
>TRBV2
ASSGQGRNTEAF
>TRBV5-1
ASSLAGDANEAF
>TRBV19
ASSSRGANTEAF
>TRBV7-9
ASSFRAALDQPQH
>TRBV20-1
SAPRGARGETQY
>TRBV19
ASTQLTGQRNQPQH
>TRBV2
ASRLASGGTNEKLF
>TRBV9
ASSPGREDTEAF
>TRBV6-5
ASSGHSNTEAF
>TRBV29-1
SIATGQIYEQY
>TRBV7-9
ASSSRSQGEEKLF
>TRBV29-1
SLGAGRNYGYT
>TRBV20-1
SARQDLYNGYT
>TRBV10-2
ASTTHRDTLAYEQY
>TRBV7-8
ASSLRGAISGNTIY
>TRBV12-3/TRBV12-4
ASRGARTGLTYGYT
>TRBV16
ASSQRQGLF
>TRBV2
ASSTGVVTEAF
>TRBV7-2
ASSLGRAPPGELF
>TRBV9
ATPRGLGTEAF
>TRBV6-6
ASSPSGRPYEQY
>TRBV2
SARGGSHEQY
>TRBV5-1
ASSMNPRTNYGYT
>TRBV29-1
SARIGNTGELF
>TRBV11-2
ASRSGDLNYGYT
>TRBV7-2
ASSYTGGARQETQY
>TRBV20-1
SARVGQGGQQY
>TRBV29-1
SVEDGAGGEDGYT
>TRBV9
ASSQDSDYQPQH
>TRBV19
ASSSQGGTYGYT
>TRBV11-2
ASSQPGLHYGYT
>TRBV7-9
ASSLEHLYMNTEAF
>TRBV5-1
ASSLATGANVLT
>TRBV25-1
ASSLFRDRESRGYT
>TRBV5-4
ASSLGVGGYT
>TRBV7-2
ASNFQVGEKLF
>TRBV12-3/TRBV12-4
ASTPRTGPPTNEKLF
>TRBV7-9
ASSSFATNEKLF